The rows below give T cell receptor beta chains drawn from one sample of a study of regulatory T cells in long-lasting Graves disease. TCRdb fed the multiplex PCR reads into MiXCR, producing one record per CDR3 protein. This table has a few hundred thousand distinct CDR3 sequences, over 15% appearing once. Separately, the same data were catalogued under a study of T cells in Graves' hyperthyroidism and ophthalmopathy.

The material sequenced was peripheral blood mononuclear cells (PBMCs), taken at new diagnosis, from a patient treated with antithyroid drugs. All receptors derive from a man aged 40-55 years with Graves disease. The CDR3 runs from the conserved cysteine through the conserved F or W. The order of the fields is clone size, V gene, D gene, J gene, CDR3 DNA, CDR3 protein. D genes are given only for firm matches. Size values are once, few and many counts, or a class for expanded clones, and some rows have none.

>.|TRBV2|.|TRBJ2-2
TGTGCCAGCCTAGCCCAGAGAGACACCGGGGAGCTGTTTTTT
CASLAQRDTGELFF
>.|TRBV19|TRBD1|TRBJ1-1
TGTGCCAGTAGTATCCTACAGGGGTTGGGCACTGAAGCTTTCTTT
CASSILQGLGTEAFF
>many|TRBV24-1|.|TRBJ2-4
TGTGCCACCAGTGAGTCCACACAGGTCAACATTCAGTACTTC
CATSESTQVNIQYF
>many|TRBV18|.|TRBJ2-7
TGTGCCAGCTCACCTCCTACAGGGAGCTACGAGCAGTACTTC
CASSPPTGSYEQYF
>many|TRBV7-2|.|TRBJ1-5
TGTGCCAGCAGCTTGCAGACAGGAGGGAATCAGCCCCAGCATTTT
CASSLQTGGNQPQHF
>many|TRBV30|TRBD1|TRBJ2-3
TGTGCCTGGAGCCATGGACAGGGTGCAGATACGCAGTATTTT
CAWSHGQGADTQYF
>many|TRBV7-3|TRBD2|TRBJ2-1
TGTGCCAGCAGCCCTGGGGGGGAAGTTGAGCAGTTCTTC
CASSPGGEVEQFF
>few|TRBV5-6|TRBD1|TRBJ2-7
TGTGCCAGCAGCTCCGGGACAGAAATATCCTACGAGCAGTACTTC
CASSSGTEISYEQYF
>many|TRBV27|.|TRBJ2-1
TGTGCCAGCAGTTTACTTTACAAGGGCAATGAGCAGTTCTTC
CASSLLYKGNEQFF
>many|TRBV5-1|.|TRBJ2-3
TGCGCCAGCAGCCAAGGGGACCCCGGCACAGATACGCAGTATTTT
CASSQGDPGTDTQYF
>many|TRBV27|.|TRBJ1-4
TGTGCCAGCAGTTCCTACGGCAGGGGATTGTGGGAAAAACTGTTTTTT
CASSSYGRGLWEKLFF
>.|TRBV15|TRBD1|TRBJ2-5
TGTGCCACCAGCAGCGACAGGGGAGGAGAGACCCAGTACTTC
CATSSDRGGETQYF
>many|TRBV11-2|TRBD1|TRBJ2-7
TGTGCCAGCAGCTTAGATTACAGGGGGTCCTACGAGCAGTACTTC
CASSLDYRGSYEQYF
>.|TRBV28|.|TRBJ1-2
TGTGCCAGCAGTTTATTAAACGGCGGCTACACCTTC
CASSLLNGGYTF
>once|TRBV29-1|.|TRBJ2-7
TGCAGCGTTGCGCACTCGGGGACCTACGAGCAGTACTTC
CSVAHSGTYEQYF
>many|TRBV28|TRBD2|TRBJ2-5
TGTGCCAGCAGCCGGACTAGTGTTCGAGAGACCCAGTACTTC
CASSRTSVRETQYF
>many|TRBV7-8|.|TRBJ2-1
TGTGCCAGCAGCGCCGGGTCACGCAATGAGCAGTTCTTC
CASSAGSRNEQFF
>many|TRBV5-1|.|TRBJ2-7
TGCGCCAGCAGCTTGTTCAGGAGCTCCTACGAGCAGTACTTC
CASSLFRSSYEQYF
>few|TRBV6-2/TRBV6-3|.|TRBJ2-5
TGTGCCAGCAGTGTCAGGGGTCCGGAGACCCAGTACTTC
CASSVRGPETQYF
>.|TRBV6-2/TRBV6-3|.|TRBJ2-5
TGTGCCAGCAGTTACTCGTTCACGGAGACCCAGTACTTC
CASSYSFTETQYF
>.|TRBV6-1|TRBD1|TRBJ2-3
TGTGCCAGCTGGACAGGGGGAGGGGCAGATACGCAGTATTTT
CASWTGGGADTQYF
>.|TRBV29-1|.|TRBJ2-7
TGCAGCGTTGAGACCCTAGCTGGGTCCTACGAGCAGTACTTC
CSVETLAGSYEQYF
>many|TRBV24-1|TRBD2|TRBJ2-3
TGTGCCACCAGTGACCCGGTACTAGCGGGGGTCACAGATACGCAGTATTTT
CATSDPVLAGVTDTQYF
>.|TRBV6-1|.|TRBJ2-4
TGTGCCAGCATTCAGGACTCCATGGACATTCAGTACTTC
CASIQDSMDIQYF
>few|TRBV5-1|.|TRBJ2-1
TGCGCCAGCAGCCTGCGGCGGGGGCCGGATGAGCAGTTCTTC
CASSLRRGPDEQFF
>many|TRBV10-3|TRBD1|TRBJ2-7
TGTGCCATCAACCGGGACAGGGGCCTAACTCTCTCCTACGAGCAGTACTTC
CAINRDRGLTLSYEQYF
>many|TRBV5-1|.|TRBJ1-5
TGCGCCAGCAGCCTCGCGCCCAGGGGCACGGCAGCTGGGCAGCCCCAGCATTTT
CASSLAPRGTAAGQPQHF
>many|TRBV4-1|.|TRBJ2-1
TGCGCCAGCAGCCACCCCAGGGACCAAACGGGACACAATGAGCAGTTCTTC
CASSHPRDQTGHNEQFF
>many|TRBV10-3|TRBD1|TRBJ2-7
TGTGCCATCAGTGAGTCGAGCGGCAGGGGGACGGCTTTT
CAISESSGRGTAF
>many|TRBV7-2|.|TRBJ2-3
TGTGCCAGCAGCTTACGGCGGGACACAGATACGCAGTATTTT
CASSLRRDTDTQYF
>many|TRBV2|.|TRBJ2-7
TGTGCCAACAAGACGGAGACCTACGAGCAGTACTTC
CANKTETYEQYF
>few|TRBV4-1|TRBD1|TRBJ2-1
TGCGCCAGCAGCCAAGCCGGACAGGGGTTTTACAATGAGCAGTTCTTC
CASSQAGQGFYNEQFF
>many|TRBV28|TRBD2|TRBJ2-3
TGTGCCAGCAGCCCTCTCTGGCGGGGGGAAACAGATACGCAGTATTTT
CASSPLWRGETDTQYF
>.|TRBV6-1|.|TRBJ1-5
TGTGCCAGCAGCCGGTTTGGGACGGTGAATCAGCCCCAGCATTTT
CASSRFGTVNQPQHF
>few|TRBV3-1|TRBD1|TRBJ2-3
TGTGCCAGCAGCCAAGGGACAGGGCCAACAGATACGCAGTATTTT
CASSQGTGPTDTQYF
>many|TRBV5-4|TRBD2|TRBJ2-3
TGTGCCAGCAGCTTGGGACCTAGCGGGGGTGAGGCAGATACGCAGTATTTT
CASSLGPSGGEADTQYF
>many|TRBV7-3|TRBD2|TRBJ2-2
TGTGCCAGCAGTACCGTCCCAGGGAGGGCTGAGACCGGGGAGCTGTTTTTT
CASSTVPGRAETGELFF
>few|TRBV30|.|TRBJ1-2
TGTGCCTGGAGTGTACACAGGACTAACTATGGCTACACCTTC
CAWSVHRTNYGYTF
>few|TRBV3-1|.|TRBJ1-1
TGTGCCAGCAGCCCCGAGGGGGTGGCCGCCACTGAAGCTTTCTTT
CASSPEGVAATEAFF
>many|TRBV4-2|TRBD1|TRBJ2-7
TGTGCCAGCAGCCCTTCGGGGACAGGGGTCTACGAGCAGTACTTC
CASSPSGTGVYEQYF
>many|TRBV11-2|TRBD1|TRBJ2-3
TGTGCCAGCAGCTTGGACAGGGAAACAGATACGCAGTATTTT
CASSLDRETDTQYF
>.|TRBV11-2|TRBD2|TRBJ2-5
TGTGCCAGCAGCTCCCTAGCGGGGGGGCCAAAGACCCAGTACTTC
CASSSLAGGPKTQYF
>many|TRBV15|.|TRBJ1-5
TGTGCCACCAGCAGAGATGTTCGCAGCACCAATCAGCCCCAGCATTTT
CATSRDVRSTNQPQHF
>.|TRBV5-4|.|TRBJ2-7
TGTGCCAGCAGCTTGGGGGCGGGACAACCATACGAGCAGTACTTC
CASSLGAGQPYEQYF
>few|TRBV18|TRBD1|TRBJ2-7
TGTGCCAGCTCCCCCGGGACAGGGGGCCCCTCCTACGAGCAGTACTTC
CASSPGTGGPSYEQYF
>many|TRBV11-2|TRBD1|TRBJ2-5
TGTGCCAGCAGCTTGGGGACAGGAAGGGAGACCCAGTACTTC
CASSLGTGRETQYF
>.|TRBV14|.|TRBJ1-4
TGTGCCAGCAGCACTCGACCCGCCGGAAAACTGTTTTTT
CASSTRPAGKLFF
>many|TRBV5-1|TRBD1|TRBJ2-3
TGCGCCAGCAGCTTGGGACAGGGCTTAGATACGCAGTATTTT
CASSLGQGLDTQYF
>.|TRBV28|.|TRBJ2-7
TGTGCCAGCAGCTTGAGGGCCGAGCAGTACTTC
CASSLRAEQYF
>many|TRBV12-3/TRBV12-4|TRBD2|TRBJ2-7
TGTGCCAGCAGTAAAACTCGACTAGCGGGAGTCTACGAGCAGTACTTC
CASSKTRLAGVYEQYF
>.|TRBV10-3|.|TRBJ2-7
TGTGCCATCGGGTCGGGGTCCTACGAGCAGTACTTC
CAIGSGSYEQYF
>many|TRBV27|.|TRBJ2-2
TGTGCCAGCAGTTTACTGGGACTGCCGCCCACCGGGGAGCTGTTTTTT
CASSLLGLPPTGELFF
>many|TRBV6-5|TRBD1|TRBJ1-1
TGTGCCAGCAGTTACGACAGGGACGGGAACACTGAAGCTTTCTTT
CASSYDRDGNTEAFF
>.|TRBV12-3/TRBV12-4|.|TRBJ2-3
TGTGCCAGCAGTTTGGGGTGGGGGTCGCACACAGATACGCAGTATTTT
CASSLGWGSHTDTQYF
>.|TRBV19|.|TRBJ1-5
TGTGCCAGTAGTACCGAACACCGAGGGTATCAGCCCCAGCATTTT
CASSTEHRGYQPQHF
>.|TRBV28|.|TRBJ1-2
TGTGCCAGCAGTTTATTTGGACCTAACTATGGCTACACCTTC
CASSLFGPNYGYTF
>many|TRBV12-3/TRBV12-4|.|TRBJ2-3
TGTGCCAGCAGTTTAGGAGGGGACGGAGGCCACAGGGCTACGCAGTATTTT
CASSLGGDGGHRATQYF
>many|TRBV20-1|.|TRBJ2-3
TGCAGTGCTAGAGTTAGACATACGCAGTATTTT
CSARVRHTQYF